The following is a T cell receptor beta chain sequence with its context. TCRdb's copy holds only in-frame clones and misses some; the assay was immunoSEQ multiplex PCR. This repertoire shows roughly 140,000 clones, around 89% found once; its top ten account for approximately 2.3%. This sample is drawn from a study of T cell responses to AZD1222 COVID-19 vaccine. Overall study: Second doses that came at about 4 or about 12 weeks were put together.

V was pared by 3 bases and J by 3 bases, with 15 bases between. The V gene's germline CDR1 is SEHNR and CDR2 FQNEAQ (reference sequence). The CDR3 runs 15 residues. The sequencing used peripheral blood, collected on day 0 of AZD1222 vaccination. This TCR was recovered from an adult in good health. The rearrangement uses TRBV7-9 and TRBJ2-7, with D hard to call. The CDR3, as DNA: TGTGCCAGCAGCTTTCCGGAAGAAGGCCACTACGAGCAGTACTTC. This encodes CASSFPEEGHYEQYF. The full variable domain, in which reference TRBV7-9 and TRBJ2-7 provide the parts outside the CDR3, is DTGVSQNPRHKITKRGQNVTFRCDPISEHNRLYWYRQTLGQGPEFLTYFQNEAQLEKSRLLSDRFSAERPKGSFSTLEIQRTEQGDSAMYLCASSFPEEGHYEQYFGPGTRLTVT.